Listed below are T cell receptor beta chains from one sample, sequenced in a study of cytotoxic CD8 clonotypes in ibrutinib-treated CLL. Data came from immunoSEQ multiplex PCR; TCRdb stores just in-frame clones and leaves some out. The table records 11,000 to 15,000 clones, approximately 60% of them present only once. This material consisted of PBMCs, taken before ibrutinib treatment. Receptors were obtained from a human donor with chronic lymphocytic leukemia. Each CDR3 is given with its conserved first and last residue. D genes are given only for firm matches. For some rows the clone size is stated as once, few or many, or as a class when expanded; others skip it.

clone_size: -; v_call: TRBV7-9; d_call: -; j_call: TRBJ2-7; cdr3_nt: TGTGCCAGCAGGTCCTCCTACGAGCAGTACTTC; cdr3_aa: CASRSSYEQYF
clone_size: -; v_call: TRBV6-5; d_call: -; j_call: TRBJ1-6; cdr3_nt: TGTGCCAGCAGCAATCGGGGGGGCGGCGAGGCACCCCTCCACTTT; cdr3_aa: CASSNRGGGEAPLHF
clone_size: few; v_call: TRBV19; d_call: -; j_call: TRBJ1-2; cdr3_nt: TGTGCCAGTAGTATAGTCTACGGGGTTCAGGGCTACACCTTC; cdr3_aa: CASSIVYGVQGYTF
clone_size: -; v_call: TRBV12-2; d_call: -; j_call: TRBJ2-3; cdr3_nt: TGTGCAAGTCCCTCCAACTCCTCCGAGAGAGATACGCAGTATTTT; cdr3_aa: CASPSNSSERDTQYF
clone_size: -; v_call: TRBV30; d_call: TRBD1; j_call: TRBJ2-2; cdr3_nt: TGTGCCTGGCACGGGGACAGGGAAAACACCGGGGAGCTGTTTTTT; cdr3_aa: CAWHGDRENTGELFF
clone_size: -; v_call: TRBV5-6; d_call: -; j_call: TRBJ1-1; cdr3_nt: TGTGCCAGCAGCCCCGGCAGGGGAATAAAGACTGAAGCTTTCTTT; cdr3_aa: CASSPGRGIKTEAFF
clone_size: -; v_call: TRBV2; d_call: -; j_call: TRBJ2-2; cdr3_nt: TGTGCCAGCAGTCTGAGACAGACAACCGGGGAGCTGTTTTTT; cdr3_aa: CASSLRQTTGELFF
clone_size: few; v_call: TRBV27; d_call: -; j_call: TRBJ1-4; cdr3_nt: TGTGCCAGCAGTTTCGCCCGACAGCCAACTAATGAAAAACTGTTTTTT; cdr3_aa: CASSFARQPTNEKLFF
clone_size: few; v_call: TRBV7-9; d_call: -; j_call: TRBJ1-1; cdr3_nt: TGTGCCAGCAGCTTTATACAGGGACCGAACACTGAAGCTTTCTTT; cdr3_aa: CASSFIQGPNTEAFF
clone_size: -; v_call: TRBV5-4; d_call: -; j_call: TRBJ2-6; cdr3_nt: TGTGCCAGCAGCTCCGTCGAGGACGTCCTGACTTTC; cdr3_aa: CASSSVEDVLTF
clone_size: few; v_call: TRBV29-1; d_call: -; j_call: TRBJ1-2; cdr3_nt: TGCAGCGTCCAATTCAGGGGTTCCGGCTACACCTTC; cdr3_aa: CSVQFRGSGYTF
clone_size: -; v_call: TRBV29-1; d_call: -; j_call: TRBJ2-3; cdr3_nt: TGCAGCGTGCCGGGACCCCACCTGGATACGCAGTATTTT; cdr3_aa: CSVPGPHLDTQYF
clone_size: -; v_call: TRBV13; d_call: -; j_call: TRBJ1-1; cdr3_nt: TGTGCCAGCAGTGTAAGCCAGAACACTGAAGCTTTCTTT; cdr3_aa: CASSVSQNTEAFF
clone_size: -; v_call: TRBV5-4; d_call: -; j_call: TRBJ2-5; cdr3_nt: TGTGCCAGCAGCCTGTACTTAGAAGAGACCCAGTACTTC; cdr3_aa: CASSLYLEETQYF
clone_size: -; v_call: TRBV7-9; d_call: -; j_call: TRBJ2-7; cdr3_nt: TGTGCCAGCAGCAGAGACCTCTACGAGCAGTACTTC; cdr3_aa: CASSRDLYEQYF
clone_size: -; v_call: TRBV7-9; d_call: -; j_call: TRBJ2-3; cdr3_nt: TGTGCCAGCAGCTTAGTCGGTGCAGATACGCAGTATTTT; cdr3_aa: CASSLVGADTQYF
clone_size: -; v_call: TRBV7-9; d_call: -; j_call: TRBJ1-1; cdr3_nt: TGTGCCAGCAGCCCGGTGAGGGTAACTGAAGCTTTCTTT; cdr3_aa: CASSPVRVTEAFF
clone_size: few; v_call: TRBV9; d_call: TRBD1; j_call: TRBJ1-1; cdr3_nt: TGTGCCAGCAGCGGGACAGGGGGCAAGAACACTGAAGCTTTCTTT; cdr3_aa: CASSGTGGKNTEAFF
clone_size: -; v_call: TRBV15; d_call: TRBD1; j_call: TRBJ2-1; cdr3_nt: TGTGCCACCAGCGGTTACAGGGGAGATGAGCAGTTCTTC; cdr3_aa: CATSGYRGDEQFF
clone_size: -; v_call: TRBV11-2; d_call: -; j_call: TRBJ2-4; cdr3_nt: TGTGCCAGCAGCCTGGGGGAGATTCAGTACTTC; cdr3_aa: CASSLGEIQYF
clone_size: few; v_call: TRBV7-8; d_call: -; j_call: TRBJ1-5; cdr3_nt: TGTGCCAGCAGCTCCATCAGGGGAGGGCAGCCCCAGCATTTT; cdr3_aa: CASSSIRGGQPQHF
clone_size: -; v_call: TRBV6-5; d_call: TRBD2; j_call: TRBJ2-1; cdr3_nt: TGTGCCAGCAGTTACTCGACGGGGACTACCGAGCAGTTCTTC; cdr3_aa: CASSYSTGTTEQFF
clone_size: few; v_call: TRBV5-1; d_call: TRBD1; j_call: TRBJ1-1; cdr3_nt: TGCGCCAGCAGCGGGGGGACAGGGGTCGCTGAAGCTTTCTTT; cdr3_aa: CASSGGTGVAEAFF
clone_size: -; v_call: TRBV18; d_call: -; j_call: TRBJ2-1; cdr3_nt: TGTGCCAGCTCACCATCATCCTACTACAATGAGCAGTTCTTC; cdr3_aa: CASSPSSYYNEQFF
clone_size: -; v_call: TRBV5-4; d_call: TRBD2; j_call: TRBJ2-1; cdr3_nt: TGTGCCAGCAGCTTGCCGAGCGGGGGCTACAATGAGCAGTTCTTC; cdr3_aa: CASSLPSGGYNEQFF
clone_size: -; v_call: TRBV9; d_call: -; j_call: TRBJ2-3; cdr3_nt: TGTGCCAGCAGCCGAGAAGCCGGGCCCCGGTTAGCAGATACGCAGTATTTT; cdr3_aa: CASSREAGPRLADTQYF
clone_size: -; v_call: TRBV5-6; d_call: -; j_call: TRBJ1-5; cdr3_nt: TGTGCCAGCAATTTATGGGGGGCACAGGGCTCAAGCAATCAGCCCCAGCATTTT; cdr3_aa: CASNLWGAQGSSNQPQHF
clone_size: once; v_call: TRBV27; d_call: -; j_call: TRBJ2-7; cdr3_nt: TGTGCCAGCAGTCGTACCGTCGAGTTGTCGAAGCAGTACTTC; cdr3_aa: CASSRTVELSKQYF
clone_size: once; v_call: TRBV5-4; d_call: -; j_call: TRBJ1-1; cdr3_nt: TGTGCCAGCAGCTCGCACGGAATACAGCGGACTGAAGCTTTCTTT; cdr3_aa: CASSSHGIQRTEAFF
clone_size: -; v_call: TRBV19; d_call: TRBD1; j_call: TRBJ1-2; cdr3_nt: TGTGCCAGTAGTGCGGGACAGGGTTCTTCTAACTATGGCTACACCTTC; cdr3_aa: CASSAGQGSSNYGYTF
clone_size: -; v_call: TRBV2; d_call: TRBD1; j_call: TRBJ2-7; cdr3_nt: TGTGCCAGCAGCTCCGGGACAGGGGCCGGGGAGCAGTACTTC; cdr3_aa: CASSSGTGAGEQYF
clone_size: -; v_call: TRBV2; d_call: -; j_call: TRBJ1-2; cdr3_nt: TGTGCCAGCAGTAGGGACAACTATGGCTACACCTTC; cdr3_aa: CASSRDNYGYTF
clone_size: -; v_call: TRBV27; d_call: TRBD2; j_call: TRBJ2-1; cdr3_nt: TGTGCCAGCACTCGTGACTCGACTAGCGGGATGTACAATGAGCAGTTCTTC; cdr3_aa: CASTRDSTSGMYNEQFF
clone_size: once; v_call: TRBV19; d_call: TRBD1; j_call: TRBJ1-2; cdr3_nt: TGTGCCAGTACCAGCCGGGACAGCTATGGCTACACCTTC; cdr3_aa: CASTSRDSYGYTF
clone_size: -; v_call: TRBV27; d_call: -; j_call: TRBJ1-5; cdr3_nt: TGTGCCAGCAGGGCCAGCAATCAGCCCCAGCATTTT; cdr3_aa: CASRASNQPQHF
clone_size: -; v_call: TRBV4-1; d_call: -; j_call: TRBJ1-6; cdr3_nt: TGCGCCAGCAGCCAAGATATCATGGGCAGCGGCTATAATTCACCCCTCCACTTT; cdr3_aa: CASSQDIMGSGYNSPLHF
clone_size: few; v_call: TRBV5-5; d_call: -; j_call: TRBJ1-1; cdr3_nt: TGTGCCAGCACAGCCGGTATAAGTGGGCTAGACGTGAACACTGAAGCTTTCTTT; cdr3_aa: CASTAGISGLDVNTEAFF
clone_size: -; v_call: TRBV12-5; d_call: -; j_call: TRBJ1-5; cdr3_nt: TGTGCTAGTGTATCGGACAGAGAGCAAAATAGCAATCAGCCCCAGCATTTT; cdr3_aa: CASVSDREQNSNQPQHF